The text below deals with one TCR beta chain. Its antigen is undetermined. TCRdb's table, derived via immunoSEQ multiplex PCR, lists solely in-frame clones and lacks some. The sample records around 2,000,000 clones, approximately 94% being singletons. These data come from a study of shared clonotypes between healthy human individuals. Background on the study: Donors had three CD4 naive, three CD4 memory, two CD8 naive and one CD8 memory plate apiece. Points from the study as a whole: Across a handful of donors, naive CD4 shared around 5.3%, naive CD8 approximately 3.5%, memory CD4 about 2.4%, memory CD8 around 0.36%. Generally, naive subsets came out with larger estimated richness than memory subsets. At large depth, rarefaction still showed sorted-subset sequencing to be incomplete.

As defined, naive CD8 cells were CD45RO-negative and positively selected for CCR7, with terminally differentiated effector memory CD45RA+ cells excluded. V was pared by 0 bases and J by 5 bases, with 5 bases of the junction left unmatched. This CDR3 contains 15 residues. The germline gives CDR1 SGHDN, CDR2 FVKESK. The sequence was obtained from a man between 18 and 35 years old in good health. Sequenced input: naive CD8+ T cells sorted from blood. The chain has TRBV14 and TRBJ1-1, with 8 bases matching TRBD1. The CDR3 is CASSQEGQVLTEAFF. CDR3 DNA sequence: TGTGCCAGCAGCCAAGAGGGACAGGTTTTGACTGAAGCTTTCTTT.